What follows are 2 T cell receptor beta chains derived from one specimen sequenced in a study of T cells in Graves' hyperthyroidism and ophthalmopathy. RNA transcripts served as the template for amplifying TCR beta CDR3 regions. TCR CDR3 regions were first amplified by RT-PCR with HTBI primers. TCRdb reanalysed the multiplex PCR reads using MiXCR and keeps one entry per CDR3 protein. The repertoire includes approximately 48,000 distinct CDR3 sequences, about 52% of them detected once, and over 30% sits in the top ten. Source material: peripheral blood or thyroid tissue (not recorded which). The receptors shown here come from a woman aged 45-65 years with Graves' hyperthyroidism.

The sample holds many counts of this clonotype. The rearrangement joins TRBV2 to TRBJ1-6; TRBD1 agrees at 8 bases. The V segment lost 8 bases and the J segment 11 bases; nucleotides outside the gene matches: 5. The CDR3 length is 12 residues. CDR1 is SNHLY and CDR2 is FYNNEI in the germline V gene. Here the CDR3 DNA reads TGTGCCAGCCGACAGGGGAATCCACCCCTCCACTTT. The encoded protein is CASRQGNPPLHF.

This clonotype was recorded many times. The chain links TRBV12-3 or TRBV12-4 to TRBJ2-3, with 9 bases matching TRBD1. V was pared by 10 bases and J by 0 bases, with 5 bases of the junction left unmatched. This CDR3 region has 14 residues. The CDR3: CATEQGASTDTQYF. The CDR3 coding sequence is TGTGCCACCGAACAGGGGGCGAGCACAGATACGCAGTATTTT.